This T cell receptor beta chain derives from a study of identifying expanded T cells in peripheral blood. Notes on the study in general: Clone count variance between roughly 2-week samples rose with total template count. Technical replicates showed roughly 1.2 changed clones; two weeks 15 to 20; four weeks 19.

V gave up 0 bases and J gave up 2 bases, with 5 bases separating them. The CDR3 totals 13 residues. Germline V CDR1 and CDR2: KGHSH, LQKENI. Measured with immunoSEQ multiplex PCR; TCRdb has only the in-frame clones, and not every one. This sample has some 130,000 clones, with around nine tenths found just once. No infections or other immune events were documented during collection. As concerns this clone: Antigen unknown.

Sequenced input: blood. The chain couples TRBV18 to TRBJ2-7; D unclear. This clonotype originated in a person between 18 and 75 years old in good health. CDR3 sequence reads: CASSPPVTYEQYF. DNA for the CDR3: TGTGCCAGCTCACCACCTGTTACCTACGAGCAGTACTTC. The full variable domain, with the rest looked up from reference TRBV18 and TRBJ2-7, is NAGVMQNPRHLVRRRGQEARLRCSPMKGHSHVYWYRQLPEEGLKFMVYLQKENIIDESGMPKERFSAEFPKEGPSILRIQQVVRGDSAAYFCASSPPVTYEQYFGPGTRLTVT.